This T cell receptor beta chain was captured by sequencing in a study of T cell repertoires in cytomegalovirus infection. Study in general: As its CMV epitopes, the study selected recently identified HLA-C-restricted and well-studied HLA-B-restricted targets. Study-wide results and caveats: CMV-specific HLA-C-restricted TCR beta clonotypes dominated the ex vivo response.

In regard to this clonotype: Its antigen remains unknown.

Per the germline V gene, CDR1 is SGHDN and CDR2 is FVKESK. The CDR3 is 12 amino acids. With 8 bases clipped from V and 1 base from J, the junction kept 1 base outside the gene matches. From the reads, TCRdb called clonotypes with MiXCR, one entry per CDR3 protein. In the table there are approximately 590,000 distinct CDR3 sequences, over 35% of which are singletons. Here the sequenced sample was cultured PBMCs, taken from culture after CMV antigen stimulation. This receptor was identified in a human donor in good health (CMV status not recorded). Some clones in this sample may be carry-over from other donors' samples. This chain uses TRBV14 with TRBJ2-5; 7 bases align to TRBD1. The CDR3: CASGQVQETQYF. The CDR3, as DNA: TGTGCCAGCGGACAGGTCCAAGAGACCCAGTACTTC.